One sample yielded the 7 T cell receptor beta chains listed below, sequenced in a study of cytomegalovirus exposure and HLA in healthy donors. 13 Jbeta primers and 60 Vbeta primers were used for the PCR. Clones were sequenced by immunoSEQ multiplex PCR, and TCRdb holds only the in-frame ones, with some missing. The repertoire consists of over 45,000 clones, with around 80% occurring once and the leading ten covering 2% to 2.5%. The sequenced material came from PBMCs. The origin of the receptors is a boy between 10 and 17 years old in good health and CMV-seropositive.

The chain links TRBV5-1 to TRBJ1-2, with 7 bases aligning to TRBD1. Germline V gene lookup returns CDR1 SGHRS and CDR2 YFSETQ. V lost 0 bases and J lost 8; bases outside the gene matches: 16. This CDR3 region has 17 residues. The CDR3 sequence: CASSLAGRGSVGGGYTF. CDR3 nucleotides: TGCGCCAGCAGCTTGGCTGGCAGGGGGTCCGTCGGAGGGGGCTACACCTTC.

As to this clone: The same CDR3 is also encoded by other DNA sequences in this sample. J is TRBJ1-3 and V is TRBV19, with TRBD1 matching over 8 bases. The CDR3 runs 15 residues. The ends lost 7 bases at V and 0 bases at J; junction bases unmatched: 5. Germline CDR1 is LNHDA and CDR2 is SQIVND (reference sequence). The CDR3 coding sequence is TGTGCCAGTATCGGGACAGGTTTCTCTGGAAACACCATATATTTT. It specifies CASIGTGFSGNTIYF. The full variable domain, its missing parts supplied by reference TRBV19 and TRBJ1-3, is DGGITQSPKYLFRKEGQNVTLSCEQNLNHDAMYWYRQDPGQGLRLIYYSQIVNDFQKGDIAEGYSVSREKKESFPLTVTSAQKNPTAFYLCASIGTGFSGNTIYFGEGSWLTVV.

The chain links TRBV6-5 to TRBJ2-5; D perhaps matches TRBD1 (5 bases). Trimming stripped 5 bases from V and 5 bases from J, with 12 bases between. CDR3 size: 13 residues. From germline, CDR1 is MNHEY and CDR2 SVGAGI. As DNA, the CDR3 is TGTGCCAGCAGTCAGGGCCCCCGGGAGACCCAGTACTTC. Translating it yields CASSQGPRETQYF.

A single count supports this clone. Germline and junction disagree at one end, which may indicate a read error. The chain recombines TRBV2 with TRBJ2-7; D is uncertain. Germline-derived CDR1 and CDR2 are SNHLY and FYNNEI. The CDR3 totals 11 residues. The CDR3 region is CASSEVYQQYF. The CDR3 nucleotides are TGTGCCAGCAGTGAGGTCTACCAGCAGTACTTC.

V gene TRBV2 combines with J gene TRBJ2-1; 7 bases are a match to TRBD1. Germline CDR1 reads SNHLY; CDR2 reads FYNNEI. The CDR3 covers 13 residues. The V and J ends lost 7 bases and 7 bases, in that order; junction bases with no gene match: 7. CDR3 region: CASIGQARNEQFF. CDR3 DNA: TGTGCCAGCATAGGACAGGCAAGAAATGAGCAGTTCTTC.

The chain couples TRBV6-6 to TRBJ1-5; 8 positions agree with TRBD1. V trimming: 2 bases; J trimming: 9 bases; junction bases outside the gene matches: 9. The CDR3 loop spans 15 amino acids. Germline V lookup: CDR1 MNHNY, CDR2 SVGAGI (reference sequence). CDR3 loop: CASSYGGQAIWPQHF. The DNA of the CDR3 is TGTGCCAGCAGTTACGGGGGACAGGCTATTTGGCCCCAGCATTTT.

DNA for the CDR3: TGTGCCAGCAGCTTAAGGGCTAGCGGGAACTATGGCACAGATACGCAGTATTTT. Translation: CASSLRASGNYGTDTQYF. V usage is TRBV7-2 and J usage is TRBJ2-3, with TRBD2 identical over 9 bases. The V gene's germline CDR1 is SGHTA and CDR2 FQGNSA. The CDR3 spans 18 residues. J was trimmed by 1 base and V by 2 bases; bases with no gene match: 10.